This entry features one T cell receptor (beta chain) sequence. Its antigen is unknown. No base quality values were provided; no much bigger clone lies one nucleotide off. Spanning cysteine to phenylalanine, the CDR3 consists of 13 amino acids. Only the CDR3 DNA stays, 39 bases, in frame from base 1. V was cut back by 0 bases and J by 8 bases, leaving a gap of 10 bases between them. CDR1 and CDR2, looked up from the germline V gene (reference sequence), are LGHDT and YNNKEL. This specimen belongs to a study of early T cells in non-severe SARS-CoV-2 infection (dated by TCRdb to about 2021). A note on the overall study: TCR sequencing used bulk RNA from unsorted whole blood, so alpha and beta chains could not be paired.

The library relied on 5' RACE. Instrument on record: NextSeq 500. In the TCR library protocol, unique molecular identifiers were attached to individual cDNA molecules to correct for PCR bias and sequencing error. Both TCR alpha and beta chains were sequenced, and tight co-correlation was observed between alpha and beta sequence abundances in each sample. Per the source publication's procedure: Decombinator V4 was used to annotate TCR sequences for V gene, J gene and CDR3. TCRs were defined as expanded if a significant change between any two time points was detected under a Poisson model with p below 0.0001. TCR abundances were normalised to the total number of TCRs sequenced in each sample and reported as counts per million. MAIT TCRs were defined by TRAV1-2 paired with TRAJ12, TRAJ20 or TRAJ33, and iNKT TCRs by TRAV10 paired with TRAJ18. VDJdb, accessed on 1 November 2021, was searched for TCRs annotated for CMV, EBV and SARS-CoV-2, and TCRs annotated for more than one antigen were excluded. TCRdb applied fastp at Q25 and MiXCR to the public reads, then kept only in-frame beta chains. Rows are unified per CDR3 protein, each entry keeping the most common DNA and genes. The V and J calls here are based on TCRdb, not the publication. For this sample the table gives tens of thousands of distinct CDR3 sequences, of which approximately 9.9% were detected only once. The top ten clones comprise around 20% of the sample.

A case-control design nested within a healthcare worker cohort in London, UK, was used, with weekly nasopharyngeal swab PCR tests and blood sampling performed. Healthcare workers were recruited during the week of the UK lockdown, between 23 and 31 March 2020, and followed weekly for up to about 15 weeks. Points the paper makes about the study in general: VDJdb matching was skewed toward anti-spike CD8 responses and likely underestimated virus-specific expansions, missing private and CD4 specificities.

This TCR came from an adult who was a healthcare worker with PCR-confirmed SARS-CoV-2 infection or an uninfected control (not recorded which). Sequencing was carried out using whole blood. Here the chain combines TRBV3-1 and TRBJ1-2; TRBD1 could be the D gene, as 5 bases match. The sequenced DNA: TGTGCCAGCAGCCAAGATATAAGGGGCGGCTACACCTTC. The resulting protein is CASSQDIRGGYTF.